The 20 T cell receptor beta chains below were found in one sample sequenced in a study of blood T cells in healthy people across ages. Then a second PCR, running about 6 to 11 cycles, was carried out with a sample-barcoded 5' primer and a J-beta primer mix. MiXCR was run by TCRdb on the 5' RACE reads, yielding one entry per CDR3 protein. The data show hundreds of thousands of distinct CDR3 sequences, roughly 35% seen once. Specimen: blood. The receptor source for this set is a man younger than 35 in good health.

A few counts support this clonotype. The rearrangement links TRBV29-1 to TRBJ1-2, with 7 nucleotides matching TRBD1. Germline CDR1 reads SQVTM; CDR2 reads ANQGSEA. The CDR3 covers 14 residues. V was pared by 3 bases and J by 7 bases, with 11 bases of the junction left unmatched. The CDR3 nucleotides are TGCAGCGTTGAGTTTGGGAGACAGGGCCTTGGCTACACCTTC. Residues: CSVEFGRQGLGYTF.

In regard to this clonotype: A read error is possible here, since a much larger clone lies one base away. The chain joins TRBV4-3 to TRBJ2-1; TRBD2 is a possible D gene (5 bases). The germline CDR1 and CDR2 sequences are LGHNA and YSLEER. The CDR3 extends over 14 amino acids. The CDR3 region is CANSPSRLYNEQFF. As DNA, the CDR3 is TGCGCCAACAGCCCTAGCCGACTCTACAATGAGCAGTTCTTC.

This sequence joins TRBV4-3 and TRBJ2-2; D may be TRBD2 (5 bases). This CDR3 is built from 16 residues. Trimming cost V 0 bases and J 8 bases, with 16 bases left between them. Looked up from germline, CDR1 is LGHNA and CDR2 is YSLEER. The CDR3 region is CASSQDRGPSGGELFF. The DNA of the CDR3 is TGCGCCAGCAGCCAAGATCGAGGGCCATCCGGTGGGGAGCTGTTTTTT.

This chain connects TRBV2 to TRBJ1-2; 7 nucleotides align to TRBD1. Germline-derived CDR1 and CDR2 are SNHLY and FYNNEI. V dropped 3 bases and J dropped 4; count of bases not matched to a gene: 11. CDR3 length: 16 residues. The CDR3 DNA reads TGTGCCAGCAGTGATGAGGCGGGCAGGGGGTTCTATGGCTACACCTTC. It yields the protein CASSDEAGRGFYGYTF. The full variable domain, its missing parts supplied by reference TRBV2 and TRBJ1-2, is EPEVTQTPSHQVTQMGQEVILRCVPISNHLYFYWYRQILGQKVEFLVSFYNNEISEKSEIFDDQFSVERPDGSNFTLKIRSTKLEDSAMYFCASSDEAGRGFYGYTFGSGTRLTVV.

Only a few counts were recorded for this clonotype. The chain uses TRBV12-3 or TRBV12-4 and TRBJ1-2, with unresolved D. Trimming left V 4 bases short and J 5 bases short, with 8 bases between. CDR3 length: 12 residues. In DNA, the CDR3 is TGTGCCAGCAGTTCCATGACGTATGGCTACACCTTC. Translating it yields CASSSMTYGYTF.

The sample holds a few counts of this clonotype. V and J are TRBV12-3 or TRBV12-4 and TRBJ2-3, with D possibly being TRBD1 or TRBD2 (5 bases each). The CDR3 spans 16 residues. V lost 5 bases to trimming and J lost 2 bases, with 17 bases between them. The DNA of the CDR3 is TGTGCCAGCAGTCCCGGGGCTTGGGGGTTCACAGATACGCAGTATTTT. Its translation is CASSPGAWGFTDTQYF.

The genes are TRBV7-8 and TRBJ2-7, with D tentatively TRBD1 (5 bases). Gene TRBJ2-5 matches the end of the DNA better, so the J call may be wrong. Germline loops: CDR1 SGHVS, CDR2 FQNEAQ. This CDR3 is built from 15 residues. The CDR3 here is CASSSPVRGTKTQYF. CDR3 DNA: TGTGCCAGCAGCTCACCCGTAAGGGGCACCAAGACCCAGTACTTC.

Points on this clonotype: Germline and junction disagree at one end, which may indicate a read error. The CDR3 coding sequence is TGTGCCAGCCGACCACCCAAACTGGGCAATGAGCAGTTATTC. Translating it yields CASRPPKLGNEQLF. The rearrangement links TRBV5-5 to TRBJ2-1; D gene unclear. The length of the CDR3 is 14 residues. Germline loops: CDR1 SGHKS, CDR2 YYEKEE (reference sequence).

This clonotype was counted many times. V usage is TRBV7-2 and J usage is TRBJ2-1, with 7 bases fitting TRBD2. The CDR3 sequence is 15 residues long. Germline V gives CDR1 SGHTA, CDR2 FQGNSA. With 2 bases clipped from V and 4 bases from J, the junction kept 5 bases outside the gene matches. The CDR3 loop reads CASSLRPSGYNEQFF. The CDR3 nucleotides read TGTGCCAGCAGCTTAAGGCCTAGCGGTTACAATGAGCAGTTCTTC.

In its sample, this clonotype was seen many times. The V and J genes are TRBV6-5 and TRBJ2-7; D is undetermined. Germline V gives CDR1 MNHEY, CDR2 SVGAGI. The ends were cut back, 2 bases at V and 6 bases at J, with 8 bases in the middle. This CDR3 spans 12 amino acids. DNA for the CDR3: TGTGCCAGCAGTTACGTGGTAGGCGAGCAGTACTTC. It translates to CASSYVVGEQYF.

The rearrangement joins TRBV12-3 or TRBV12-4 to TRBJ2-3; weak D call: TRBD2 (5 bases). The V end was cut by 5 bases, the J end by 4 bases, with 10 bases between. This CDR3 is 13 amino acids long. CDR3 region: CASSTISADTQYF. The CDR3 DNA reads TGTGCCAGCAGTACAATTAGCGCAGATACGCAGTATTTT.

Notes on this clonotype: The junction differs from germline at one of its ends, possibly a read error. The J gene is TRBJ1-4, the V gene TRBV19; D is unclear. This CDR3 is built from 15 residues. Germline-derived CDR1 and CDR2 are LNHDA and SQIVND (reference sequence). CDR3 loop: CASSLRGTTNKKLFF. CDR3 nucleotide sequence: TGTGCCAGTAGTCTCCGGGGAACAACTAATAAAAAACTGTTTTTT. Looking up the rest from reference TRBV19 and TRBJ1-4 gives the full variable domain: DGGITQSPKYLFRKEGQNVTLSCEQNLNHDAMYWYRQDPGQGLRLIYYSQIVNDFQKGDIAEGYSVSREKKESFPLTVTSAQKNPTAFYLCASSLRGTTNKKLFFGSGTQLSVL.

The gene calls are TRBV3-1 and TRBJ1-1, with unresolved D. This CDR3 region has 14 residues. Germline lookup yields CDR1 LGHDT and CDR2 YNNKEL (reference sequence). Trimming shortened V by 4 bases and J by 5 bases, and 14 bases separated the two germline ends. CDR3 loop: CASSPQLGSTEAFF. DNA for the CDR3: TGTGCCAGCAGCCCACAACTGGGTAGTACTGAAGCTTTCTTT.

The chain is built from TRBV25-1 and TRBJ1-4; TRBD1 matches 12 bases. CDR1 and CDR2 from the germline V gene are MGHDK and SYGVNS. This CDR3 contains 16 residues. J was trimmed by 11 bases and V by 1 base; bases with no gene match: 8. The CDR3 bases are TGTGCCAGCAGTGAATTCGTCGGGACAGGGGGCGGGAAACTGTTTTTT. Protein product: CASSEFVGTGGGKLFF.

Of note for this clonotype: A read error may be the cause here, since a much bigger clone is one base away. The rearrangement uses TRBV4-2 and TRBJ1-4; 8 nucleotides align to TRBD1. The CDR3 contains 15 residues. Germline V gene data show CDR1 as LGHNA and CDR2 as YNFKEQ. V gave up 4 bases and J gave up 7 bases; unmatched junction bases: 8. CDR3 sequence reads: CASSREQGAGEKLFF. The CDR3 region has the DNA TGTGCCAGCAGCCGAGAGCAGGGGGCGGGTGAAAAACTGTTTTTT.

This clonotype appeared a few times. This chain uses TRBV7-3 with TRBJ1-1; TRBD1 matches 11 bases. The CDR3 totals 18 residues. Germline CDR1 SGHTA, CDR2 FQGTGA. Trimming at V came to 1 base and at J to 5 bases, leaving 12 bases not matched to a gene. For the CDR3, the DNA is TGTGCCAGCAGCTTAAGACCCCCGGGACAGGGGGTGTATACTGAAGCTTTCTTT. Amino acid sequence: CASSLRPPGQGVYTEAFF.

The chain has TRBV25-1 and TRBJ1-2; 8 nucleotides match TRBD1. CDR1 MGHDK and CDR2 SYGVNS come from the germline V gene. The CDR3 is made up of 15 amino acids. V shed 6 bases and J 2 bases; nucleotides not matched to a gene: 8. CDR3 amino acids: CASRNSGTGNYGYTF. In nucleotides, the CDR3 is TGTGCCAGCAGAAACTCCGGGACAGGCAACTATGGCTACACCTTC.

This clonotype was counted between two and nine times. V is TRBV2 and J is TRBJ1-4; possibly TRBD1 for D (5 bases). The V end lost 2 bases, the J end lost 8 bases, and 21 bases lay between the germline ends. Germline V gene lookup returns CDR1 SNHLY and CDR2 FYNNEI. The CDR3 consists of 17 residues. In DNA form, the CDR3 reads TGTGCCAGCAGTGAAAAAGGACAATATACCGGGAAGGAAAAACTGTTTTTT. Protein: CASSEKGQYTGKEKLFF. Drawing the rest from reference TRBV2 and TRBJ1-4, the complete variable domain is EPEVTQTPSHQVTQMGQEVILRCVPISNHLYFYWYRQILGQKVEFLVSFYNNEISEKSEIFDDQFSVERPDGSNFTLKIRSTKLEDSAMYFCASSEKGQYTGKEKLFFGSGTQLSVL.

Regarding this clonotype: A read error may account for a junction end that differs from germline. CDR3 protein: CAGSQINTEAFF. The CDR3 DNA follows: TGTGCCGGCAGCCAGATAAACACTGAAGCTTTCTTT. The chain carries TRBV6-5 and TRBJ1-1; D ambiguous. CDR1 is MNHEY and CDR2 is SVGAGI in the germline V gene. The CDR3 loop spans 12 amino acids.

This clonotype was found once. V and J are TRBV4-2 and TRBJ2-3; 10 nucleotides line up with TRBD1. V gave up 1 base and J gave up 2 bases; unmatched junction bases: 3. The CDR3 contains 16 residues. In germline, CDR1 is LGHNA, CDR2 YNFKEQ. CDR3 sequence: CASSQGTGGNTDTQYF. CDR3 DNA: TGTGCCAGCAGCCAAGGGACAGGGGGTAACACAGATACGCAGTATTTT.